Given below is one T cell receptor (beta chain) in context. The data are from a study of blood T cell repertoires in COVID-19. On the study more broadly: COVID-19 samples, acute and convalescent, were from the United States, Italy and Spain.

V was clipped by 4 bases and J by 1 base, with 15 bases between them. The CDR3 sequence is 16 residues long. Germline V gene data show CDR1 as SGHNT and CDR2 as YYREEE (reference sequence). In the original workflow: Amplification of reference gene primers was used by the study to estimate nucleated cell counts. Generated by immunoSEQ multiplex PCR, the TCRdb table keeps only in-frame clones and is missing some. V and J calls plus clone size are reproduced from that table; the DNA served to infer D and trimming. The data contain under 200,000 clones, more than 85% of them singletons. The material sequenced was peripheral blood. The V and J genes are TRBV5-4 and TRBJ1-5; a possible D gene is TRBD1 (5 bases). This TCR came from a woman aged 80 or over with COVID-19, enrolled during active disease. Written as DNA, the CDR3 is TGTGCCAGCAGCCCTACCCCAGGGTCAAGCAATCAGCCCCAGCATTTT. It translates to CASSPTPGSSNQPQHF. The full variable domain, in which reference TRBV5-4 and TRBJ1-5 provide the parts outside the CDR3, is ETGVTQSPTHLIKTRGQQVTLRCSSQSGHNTVSWYQQALGQGPQFIFQYYREEENGRGNFPPRFSGLQFPNYSSELNVNALELDDSALYLCASSPTPGSSNQPQHFGDGTRLSIL.